This T cell receptor beta chain was captured in a study of identical twins. TCRdb re-derived calls from the 5' RACE reads in MiXCR, one entry per CDR3 protein. The sample records around 490,000 distinct CDR3 sequences, around 15% being singletons. This clonotype occurred a few times. The V and J ends lost 6 bases and 1 base respectively, with 7 bases between them. The CDR3 has 11 amino acids. The germline gives CDR1 SQVTM, CDR2 ANQGSEA. The sample also formed part of further work on yellow fever vaccine responses in identical twins. Turning to that study: Reports say the vaccine T cell response in twins looked partly convergent and partly personalized.

This TCR came from a woman aged 18-29 years in good health. The material sequenced was CD4+ T cells sorted from blood. This chain connects TRBV29-1 to TRBJ2-7; D possibly corresponds to TRBD1 (6 bases). CDR3 protein: CSVTGSYEQYF. CDR3 sequence (DNA): TGCAGCGTAACAGGGTCCTACGAGCAGTACTTC.